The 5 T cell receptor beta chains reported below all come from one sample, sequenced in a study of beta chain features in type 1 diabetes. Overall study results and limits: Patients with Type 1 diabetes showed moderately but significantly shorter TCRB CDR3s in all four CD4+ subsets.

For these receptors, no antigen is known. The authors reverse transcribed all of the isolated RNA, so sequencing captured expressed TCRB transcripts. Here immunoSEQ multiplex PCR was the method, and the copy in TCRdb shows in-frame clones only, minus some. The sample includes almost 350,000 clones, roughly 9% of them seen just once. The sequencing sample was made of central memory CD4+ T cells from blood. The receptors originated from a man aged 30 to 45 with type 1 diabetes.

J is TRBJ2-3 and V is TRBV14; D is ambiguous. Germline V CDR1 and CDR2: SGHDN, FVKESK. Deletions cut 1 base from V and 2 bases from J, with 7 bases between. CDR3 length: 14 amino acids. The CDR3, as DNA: TGTGCCAGCAGCCAAGGCGGTTACACAGATACGCAGTATTTT. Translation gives CASSQGGYTDTQYF. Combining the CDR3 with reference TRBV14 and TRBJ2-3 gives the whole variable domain EAGVTQFPSHSVIEKGQTVTLRCDPISGHDNLYWYRRVMGKEIKFLLHFVKESKQDESGMPNNRFLAERTGGTYSTLKVQPAELEDSGVYFCASSQGGYTDTQYFGPGTRLTVL.

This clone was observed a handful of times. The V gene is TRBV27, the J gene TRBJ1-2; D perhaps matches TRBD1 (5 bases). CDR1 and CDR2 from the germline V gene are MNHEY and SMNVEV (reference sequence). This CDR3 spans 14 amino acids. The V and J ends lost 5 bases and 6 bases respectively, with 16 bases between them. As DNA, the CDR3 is TGTGCCAGCAGTCTACATCAGACGACAGATGGCTACACCTTC. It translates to CASSLHQTTDGYTF.

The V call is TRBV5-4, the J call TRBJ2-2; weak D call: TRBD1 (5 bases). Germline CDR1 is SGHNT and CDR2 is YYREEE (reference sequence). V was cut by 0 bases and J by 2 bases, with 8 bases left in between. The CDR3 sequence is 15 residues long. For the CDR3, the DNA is TGTGCCAGCAGCTTGGGACAGCCCAACACCGGGGAGCTGTTTTTT. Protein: CASSLGQPNTGELFF.

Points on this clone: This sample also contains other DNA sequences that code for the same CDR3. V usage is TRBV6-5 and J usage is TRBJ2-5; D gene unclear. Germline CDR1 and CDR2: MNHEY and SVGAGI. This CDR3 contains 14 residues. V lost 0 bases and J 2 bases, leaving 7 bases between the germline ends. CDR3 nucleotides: TGTGCCAGCAGTTACTCGAAACTGCAAGAGACCCAGTACTTC. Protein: CASSYSKLQETQYF.

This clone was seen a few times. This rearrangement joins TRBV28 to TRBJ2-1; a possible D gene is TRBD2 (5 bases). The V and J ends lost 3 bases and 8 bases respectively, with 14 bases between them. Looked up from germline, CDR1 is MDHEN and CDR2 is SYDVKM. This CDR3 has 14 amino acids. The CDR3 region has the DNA TGTGCCAGCAGTTTGGCGGGTTCCAGATATGAGCAGTTCTTC. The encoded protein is CASSLAGSRYEQFF.